This T cell receptor (beta chain) came from a study of T-cell reconstitution after alpha-beta-depleted transplantation in children. General study points: Roughly two months post-transplant, alpha-beta T cells reportedly originated from several hundred graft clones that had expanded.

Unique molecular identifiers were used in preparing the TCRbeta library. TCRdb passed the PCR reads through MiXCR, listing each CDR3 protein once. The sample includes about 580,000 distinct CDR3 sequences, 27% seen only once; the top ten take under 45%. A remark on this clonotype: Antigen unknown.

The clonotype was recovered from a boy younger than two with Wiskott-Aldrich syndrome, due to receive a stem cell transplant. Sequences were derived from PBMCs, sampled before TCRalphabeta/CD19-depleted stem cell transplant.

CDR3 sequence (DNA): TGTGCCAGCAGTTTAGGGGACGGCTATGGCTACACCTTC. Translating it yields CASSLGDGYGYTF. V gene TRBV12-3 or TRBV12-4 combines with J gene TRBJ1-2, with D perhaps TRBD1 (5 bases). There are 13 residues in the CDR3. Trimming took off 1 base at V and 4 bases at J, with 7 bases between the two ends.